This T cell receptor (delta chain) stems from a study of delta chain sequences of gamma delta T cells (dated by TCRdb to 2015 to 2018). Library creation used 5' RACE. This sample was sequenced with an Illumina MiSeq. Identical DNA sequences were merged into single rows after TCRdb reprocessed the public reads with CATT. The sample table records 2,000 to 3,000 delta-chain clones; 25% to 35% of these occur just once. The top ten hold 17% of the sample. CDR1 is given as GEAIGNYY and CDR2 as EKD, both from the germline V gene. Including cysteine and phenylalanine, the CDR3 has 17 amino acids. The retained sequence is limited to the CDR3, 51 bases, with the frame set at the first base. Only one count was recorded for this clone. No cognate antigen has been identified for it. Mismatch with germline at one junction end may stem from a read error.

This receptor was obtained from a human donor in good health. The specimen was either unsorted cells or a sorted T cell fraction (not recorded which). The rearrangement combines TRDV2 with TRDJ1, with 9 middle bases fitting TRDD3. The DNA sequence follows: TGTGCCTGTGACGGCATACTGGGGGAGTCCCCCACCGATAAACTCATCTTC. It is translated as CACDGILGESPTDKLIF.